This TCR beta chain was recorded in a study of early T cells in non-severe SARS-CoV-2 infection. MiXCR was run by TCRdb on the 5' RACE reads, yielding one entry per CDR3 protein. The sample includes about 48,000 distinct CDR3 sequences, about 9.2% of them seen just once. There are a few counts of this clonotype. The TCR originated in an adult who was a healthcare worker with PCR-confirmed SARS-CoV-2 infection or an uninfected control (not recorded which). The sequenced material came from whole blood.

The CDR3 is CASSSSGTGYKAFF. DNA for the CDR3: TGTGCCAGCAGCTCCTCCGGGACAGGGTACAAAGCTTTCTTT. The V gene is TRBV7-9, the J gene TRBJ1-1; 9 nucleotides match TRBD1. CDR3 length equals 14 residues. Trimming took 4 bases from V and 9 from J; bases not matched to a gene: 9. In germline, CDR1 is SEHNR, CDR2 FQNEAQ (reference sequence).